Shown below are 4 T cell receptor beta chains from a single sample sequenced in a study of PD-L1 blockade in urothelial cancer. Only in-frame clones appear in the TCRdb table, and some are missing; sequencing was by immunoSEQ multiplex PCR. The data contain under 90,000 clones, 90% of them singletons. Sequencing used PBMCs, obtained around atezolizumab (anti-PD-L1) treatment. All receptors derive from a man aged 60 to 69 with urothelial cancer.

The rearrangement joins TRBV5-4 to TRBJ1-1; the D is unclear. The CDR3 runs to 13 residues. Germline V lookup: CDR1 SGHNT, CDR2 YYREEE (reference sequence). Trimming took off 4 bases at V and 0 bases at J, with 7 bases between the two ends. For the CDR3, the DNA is TGTGCCAGCAGCGCCAGGCTGAACACTGAAGCTTTCTTT. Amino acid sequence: CASSARLNTEAFF.

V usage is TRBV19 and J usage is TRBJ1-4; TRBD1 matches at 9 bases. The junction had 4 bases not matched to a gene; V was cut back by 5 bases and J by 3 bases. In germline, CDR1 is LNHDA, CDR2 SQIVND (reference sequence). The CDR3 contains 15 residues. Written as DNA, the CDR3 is TGTGCCAGTAGTCGTCGGACAGGGGCTAATGAAAAACTGTTTTTT. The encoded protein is CASSRRTGANEKLFF.

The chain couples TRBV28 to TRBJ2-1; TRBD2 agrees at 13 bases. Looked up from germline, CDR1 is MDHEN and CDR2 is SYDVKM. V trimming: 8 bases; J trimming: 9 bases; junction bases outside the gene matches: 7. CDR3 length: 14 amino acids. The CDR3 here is CASSGLAGVGEQFF. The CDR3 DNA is TGTGCCAGCTCAGGACTAGCGGGAGTGGGTGAGCAGTTCTTC.

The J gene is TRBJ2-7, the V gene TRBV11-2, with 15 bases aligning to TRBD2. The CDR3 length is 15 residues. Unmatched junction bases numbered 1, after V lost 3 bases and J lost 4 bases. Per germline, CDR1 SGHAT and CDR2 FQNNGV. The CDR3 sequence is CASSLGLAGGYEQYF. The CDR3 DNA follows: TGTGCCAGCAGCTTGGGACTAGCGGGAGGTTACGAGCAGTACTTC.